Each of the 31 T cell receptor beta chains below was sequenced from the same sample in a study of vaccination and CD4 T cells after COVID-19. Stated treatment: roughly 10-day PBMC culture with coronavirus spike peptide pools or control peptides (ViraFEST assay). Sequenced with the Oncomine TCR Beta short-read assay was DNA taken from cultured CD4+ T cells. Each CDR3 protein is one row after TCRdb ran MiXCR on the PCR reads. The sample holds more than 15,000 distinct CDR3 sequences, approximately 65% seen once. Antigen specificity for these receptors is unknown. The sequenced sample was CD4+ T cells from blood, cultured in vitro. Every receptor here comes from a human donor who had recovered from COVID-19.

The CDR3 region has the DNA TGTGCCAGCAGCCTAGACAGGCCGGACGAGCAGTACTTC. It translates to CASSLDRPDEQYF. This chain joins TRBV21-1 and TRBJ2-7; the listed D gene, TRBD1, was not tested against the DNA. TRBV21-1 is annotated as a pseudogene. There are 13 residues in the CDR3.

This chain links TRBV7-2 with TRBJ1-2; no reliable D call. In germline, CDR1 is SGHTA, CDR2 FQGNSA. The CDR3 spans 15 residues. V lost 5 bases and J 4 bases, leaving 17 bases between the germline ends. The CDR3 DNA reads TGTGCCAGCAGCCCCCGAGGAGCCCAAGGCTATGGCTACACCTTC. Its protein product is CASSPRGAQGYGYTF.

The V and J genes are TRBV7-2 and TRBJ1-2; no firm D call. Germline V lookup: CDR1 SGHTA, CDR2 FQGNSA. Deletions cut 4 bases from V and 4 bases from J, with 13 bases between. The CDR3 has 14 amino acids. The DNA of the CDR3 is TGTGCCAGCAGCTCCCCAGTCCAAAGCTATGGCTACACCTTC. Its protein product is CASSSPVQSYGYTF.

The V call is TRBV7-9, the J call TRBJ1-4; no clear D. Germline V CDR1 and CDR2: SEHNR, FQNEAQ (reference sequence). Trimming removed 1 base from V and 7 bases from J, with 13 bases in between. This CDR3 spans 15 amino acids. The CDR3 spells CASSLGTAGGEKLFF. The CDR3, as DNA: TGTGCCAGCAGCTTAGGGACGGCAGGCGGTGAAAAACTGTTTTTT.

The gene calls are TRBV6-5 and TRBJ1-2, with 12 bases fitting TRBD1. V lost 0 bases and J lost 8; bases outside the gene matches: 16. CDR1 is MNHEY and CDR2 is SVGAGI in the germline V gene. The CDR3 sequence is 19 residues long. The CDR3 bases are TGTGCCAGCAGTTACTCGACGGGACAGGGGGCGTCGAGGTTCGGCGGCTACACCTTC. Its protein product is CASSYSTGQGASRFGGYTF.

The chain employs TRBV6-1 and TRBJ1-2; TRBD1 aligns across 7 bases. The CDR3 runs to 14 residues. Per the germline V gene, CDR1 is MNHNS and CDR2 is SASEGT. The V gene end was trimmed by 6 bases and the J gene end by 3 bases; junction bases not matched to a gene: 7. The CDR3 DNA reads TGTGCCAGCAGCTCCCATGACAGGGACTATGGCTACACCTTC. Translated, it gives CASSSHDRDYGYTF.

Only one count was recorded for this clonotype. This rearrangement joins TRBV6-4 to TRBJ2-1, with 8 nucleotides matching TRBD2. The CDR3 contains 15 residues. The germline CDR1 and CDR2 sequences are MRHNA and SNTAGT. The junction had 8 bases not matched to a gene; V was cut back by 6 bases and J by 4 bases. CDR3 DNA sequence: TGTGCCAGCAGGGTAACTAGCGGCATATACAATGAGCAGTTCTTC. Translated: CASRVTSGIYNEQFF.

This clonotype was picked up one time. This sequence joins TRBV28 and TRBJ1-3, with 9 positions matching TRBD1. Germline V gene lookup returns CDR1 MDHEN and CDR2 SYDVKM. This CDR3 is built from 15 residues. The trim removed 6 bases at V and 6 bases at J, leaving 9 bases unmatched. CDR3 bases: TGTGCCAGCAGGCAGGATGGGACAGGGAAAAACACCATATATTTT. It codes for CASRQDGTGKNTIYF.

The chain is built from TRBV28 and TRBJ2-7; D possibly corresponds to TRBD1 (6 bases). Germline-derived CDR1 and CDR2 are MDHEN and SYDVKM. Trimming removed 7 bases at V and 3 bases at J, with 16 bases between. This CDR3 region has 14 residues. The CDR3 region has the DNA TGTGCCAGCAACCCTGGGGGCCGTGGCTACGAGCAGTACTTC. This codes for CASNPGGRGYEQYF. Full variable domain (rest looked up from reference TRBV28 and TRBJ2-7): DVKVTQSSRYLVKRTGEKVFLECVQDMDHENMFWYRQDPGLGLRLIYFSYDVKMKEKGDIPEGYSVSREKKERFSLILESASTNQTSMYLCASNPGGRGYEQYFGPGTRLTVT.

The chain combines TRBV30 with TRBJ1-6; 10 bases fit TRBD1. This CDR3 has 15 residues. The V gene end was trimmed by 2 bases and the J gene end by 9 bases; junction bases not matched to a gene: 7. The germline gives CDR1 GTSNPN, CDR2 SVGIG (reference sequence). This chain's CDR3 is CAWSSSTGGRSPLHF. CDR3 DNA: TGTGCCTGGAGTTCCTCGACAGGGGGCCGTTCACCCCTCCACTTT.

The chain combines TRBV7-2 with TRBJ1-6, with D unresolved. The CDR3 extends over 13 amino acids. V lost 6 bases to trimming and J lost 2 bases, with 5 bases between them. Germline CDR1 and CDR2: SGHTA and FQGNSA. The CDR3 protein is CASRTAYNSPLHF. The CDR3 region has the DNA TGTGCCAGCAGGACGGCCTATAATTCACCCCTCCACTTT. The variable domain in full, with the rest retrieved from reference TRBV7-2 and TRBJ1-6, is GAGVSQSPSNKVTEKGKDVELRCDPISGHTALYWYRQSLGQGLEFLIYFQGNSAPDKSGLPSDRFSAERTGGSVSTLTIQRTQQEDSAVYLCASRTAYNSPLHFGNGTRLTVT.

The chain couples TRBV24-1 to TRBJ2-6; D perhaps matches TRBD1 (6 bases). The CDR3 length is 17 residues. Trimming stripped 3 bases from V and 2 bases from J, with 13 bases between. Germline V gives CDR1 KGHDR, CDR2 SFDVKD. CDR3 in amino acids: CATSDPTRTAGANVLTF. The CDR3 DNA is TGTGCCACCAGTGATCCAACCCGGACAGCTGGGGCCAACGTCCTGACTTTC.

The V gene is TRBV20-1, the J gene TRBJ2-6; D gene uncertain. This CDR3 region has 14 residues. CDR1 is DFQATT, CDR2 SNEGSKA, per germline (reference sequence). Deletions cut 4 bases from V and 5 bases from J, with 12 bases between. The DNA of the CDR3 is TGCAGTGCTACTCCGGGCCTAAGGGCCAACGTCCTGACTTTC. Protein sequence: CSATPGLRANVLTF.

There are a few counts of this clonotype. V is TRBV25-1 and J is TRBJ1-6; D may be TRBD1 (5 bases). This CDR3 spans 15 amino acids. Trimming shortened V by 5 bases and J by 0 bases, and 8 bases separated the two germline ends. Per the germline V gene, CDR1 is MGHDK and CDR2 is SYGVNS. The CDR3 sequence: CASSYRTSYNSPLHF. CDR3 DNA: TGTGCCAGCAGTTACAGGACCTCCTATAATTCACCCCTCCACTTT.

The chain combines TRBV19 with TRBJ2-2; a weak D match, TRBD2 (6 bases). In germline, CDR1 is LNHDA, CDR2 SQIVND (reference sequence). Trimming stripped 4 bases from V and 3 bases from J, with 9 bases between. The CDR3 runs 14 residues. DNA of the CDR3: TGTGCCAGTAGTACCGGAGGGCACACCGGGGAGCTGTTTTTT. It codes for CASSTGGHTGELFF. Based on the CDR3 plus reference TRBV19 and TRBJ2-2, the full variable domain is DGGITQSPKYLFRKEGQNVTLSCEQNLNHDAMYWYRQDPGQGLRLIYYSQIVNDFQKGDIAEGYSVSREKKESFPLTVTSAQKNPTAFYLCASSTGGHTGELFFGEGSRLTVL.

This chain connects TRBV19 to TRBJ1-5; 8 nucleotides line up with TRBD1. The CDR3 sequence is 13 residues long. Losses at the gene ends were 8 bases for V and 5 bases for J; bases not matched to a gene: 5. The germline V gene encodes CDR1 LNHDA and CDR2 SQIVND (reference sequence). CDR3 sequence reads: CASRGQGDQPQHF. The CDR3 DNA reads as TGTGCCAGTCGAGGACAGGGAGATCAGCCCCAGCATTTT.

This chain uses TRBV29-1 with TRBJ1-6; 7 bases line up with TRBD1. Germline-derived CDR1 and CDR2 are SQVTM and ANQGSEA. The CDR3 covers 13 residues. V dropped 5 bases and J dropped 7; count of bases not matched to a gene: 5. In DNA form, the CDR3 reads TGCAGCGTTATGACAGGGCGAAATTCACCCCTCCACTTT. Amino acids: CSVMTGRNSPLHF.

J is TRBJ2-7 and V is TRBV6-1; D might be TRBD1 (6 bases). This CDR3 contains 13 residues. CDR1 and CDR2 from the germline V gene are MNHNS and SASEGT. V shed 10 bases and J shed 0 bases, with 13 bases lying between them. This chain's CDR3 is CATRDNPSYEQYF. The DNA for the CDR3 is TGTGCCACCAGGGACAACCCCTCCTACGAGCAGTACTTC.

V gene TRBV20-1 combines with J gene TRBJ2-5; D may be TRBD1 (6 bases). The V gene lost 2 bases and the J gene lost 5 bases, with 12 bases spanning the gap. The V gene's germline CDR1 is DFQATT and CDR2 SNEGSKA (reference sequence). This CDR3 region has 13 residues. The CDR3 DNA follows: TGCAGTGCTAGAAATTACAGGGACGAGACCCAGTACTTC. Translation: CSARNYRDETQYF.

V is TRBV20-1 and J is TRBJ2-1, with 14 bases matching TRBD2. The trim removed 0 bases at V and 9 bases at J, leaving 10 bases unmatched. Germline V gene data show CDR1 as DFQATT and CDR2 as SNEGSKA (reference sequence). CDR3 size: 17 residues. CDR3 in DNA: TGCAGTGCTAGAGATCCATCGGGACTAGCGGGAGAGGGTGAGCAGTTCTTC. This sequence encodes CSARDPSGLAGEGEQFF.

The chain combines TRBV7-2 with TRBJ2-1; a weak D match, TRBD1 (6 bases). Trimming shortened V by 1 base and J by 1 base, and 8 bases separated the two germline ends. The germline V gene encodes CDR1 SGHTA and CDR2 FQGNSA. The CDR3 runs 15 residues. CDR3 sequence reads: CASSLVRGSYNEQFF. CDR3 DNA: TGTGCCAGCAGCTTAGTAAGGGGGTCCTACAATGAGCAGTTCTTC.

The chain joins TRBV7-2 to TRBJ2-3, with 9 bases matching TRBD2. The CDR3 consists of 13 residues. Trimming removed 5 bases from V and 8 bases from J; junction bases left unmatched: 5. Germline lookup yields CDR1 SGHTA and CDR2 FQGNSA. The CDR3 spells CASSITTSGTQYF. The CDR3 DNA reads as TGTGCCAGCAGCATAACGACTAGCGGTACGCAGTATTTT.

V usage is TRBV24-1 and J usage is TRBJ2-3; no clear D gene. V lost 5 bases and J lost 2, with 13 bases in between. The CDR3 covers 15 residues. The germline V gene has CDR1 KGHDR and CDR2 SFDVKD. The CDR3 protein is CATSGATIPTDTQYF. CDR3 nucleotide sequence: TGTGCCACCAGTGGAGCCACCATCCCCACAGATACGCAGTATTTT.

The J gene is TRBJ1-2, the V gene TRBV7-9; D gene unclear. The CDR3 covers 14 residues. The V end lost 5 bases, the J end lost 1 base, and 11 bases lay between the germline ends. Germline values: CDR1 SEHNR, CDR2 FQNEAQ (reference sequence). The CDR3: CASSLSHVNYGYTF. In DNA, the CDR3 is TGTGCCAGCAGCCTCTCTCACGTTAACTATGGCTACACCTTC.

V usage is TRBV28 and J usage is TRBJ1-1, with D possibly TRBD1 on 6 matching bases. The CDR3 has 14 amino acids. Trimming cost V 6 bases and J 4 bases, with 15 bases left between them. From germline, CDR1 is MDHEN and CDR2 SYDVKM. Written as DNA, the CDR3 is TGTGCCAGCAGGCCCGGGACATATATCACTGAAGCTTTCTTT. As protein: CASRPGTYITEAFF.

As for this clonotype: The CDR3 end shows no conserved phenylalanine or tryptophan, and so a read error is likely. The genes are TRBV7-3 and TRBJ1-6; the D is unclear. The CDR3 runs 13 residues. V was clipped by 3 bases and J by 7 bases, with 7 bases between them. Germline CDR1 reads SGHTA; CDR2 reads FQGTGA. The CDR3 DNA sequence: TGTGCCAGCAGCTTGTTGGCAAATTCACCCCTCCACTAT. Encoded protein: CASSLLANSPLHY.

This rearrangement joins TRBV27 to TRBJ1-2; TRBD1 matches 7 bases. V trimming: 2 bases; J trimming: 2 bases; junction bases outside the gene matches: 11. CDR3 size: 17 residues. Germline V gives CDR1 MNHEY, CDR2 SMNVEV (reference sequence). CDR3: CASSLDRGQAINYGYTF. DNA for the CDR3: TGTGCCAGCAGTTTAGATCGCGGACAGGCGATAAACTATGGCTACACCTTC.

The chain has TRBV30 and TRBJ1-2; D call uncertain. Trimming cost V 4 bases and J 6 bases, with 12 bases left between them. CDR1 GTSNPN and CDR2 SVGIG come from the germline V gene (reference sequence). This CDR3 contains 12 residues. CDR3 bases: TGTGCCTGGACCGGGAGGGTCCATGGCTACACCTTC. As protein: CAWTGRVHGYTF.

The rearrangement joins TRBV20-1 to TRBJ1-5; TRBD1 aligns across 7 bases. CDR1 and CDR2 (germline): DFQATT, SNEGSKA (reference sequence). CDR3 size: 17 residues. J lost 7 bases, V lost 0 bases, and 15 bases had no gene match. This CDR3 reads CSAREHSRGLRGQPQHF. The CDR3 DNA reads TGCAGTGCTAGAGAGCATTCCAGGGGGTTAAGAGGACAGCCCCAGCATTTT.

The CDR3 loop is CATSDRTGLQPQHF. DNA of the CDR3: TGTGCCACCAGTGATCGGACAGGGCTTCAGCCCCAGCATTTT. The chain recombines TRBV24-1 with TRBJ1-5, with TRBD1 matching 8 bases. Trimming removed 3 bases from V and 6 bases from J; junction bases left unmatched: 3. This CDR3 has 14 residues. Germline CDR1 reads KGHDR; CDR2 reads SFDVKD.

The chain is built from TRBV12-3 or TRBV12-4 and TRBJ1-1, with 7 bases identical to TRBD1. The junction had 9 bases not matched to a gene; V was cut back by 5 bases and J by 6 bases. The CDR3 runs 14 residues. CDR3: CASSGRGRGAEAFF. The CDR3 bases are TGTGCCAGCAGTGGGAGGGGGCGCGGCGCTGAAGCTTTCTTT.